The 4 T cell receptor beta chains below come from one sample, sequenced in a study of T cells after yellow fever vaccination (dated by TCRdb to the late 2010s). Library preparation used 5' RACE. For sequencing, an Illumina HiSeq 2500 was employed. The public reads were quality trimmed at Q25 with fastp and then assembled into clones with MiXCR by TCRdb, keeping productive beta chains. Rows are combined by CDR3 protein, so each entry shows the most common genes and DNA. The sample includes around 530,000 distinct CDR3 sequences, with less than 20% observed a single time. Roughly 17% of the sample is held by the ten biggest clonotypes. What the treatment or condition label conveys for this sample: live attenuated yellow fever vaccine strain. Sequenced material: PBMCs, taken about 5 days after the first yellow fever vaccination. The receptors originated from a man in his late teens or twenties who received the YFV17D yellow fever vaccine.

The chain links TRBV2 to TRBJ1-4; D gene unclear. The V gene lost 7 bases and the J gene lost 6 bases, with 6 bases spanning the gap. The CDR3 totals 11 residues. Germline V gene lookup returns CDR1 SNHLY and CDR2 FYNNEI. DNA of the CDR3: TGTGCCAGCACCTTATATGAAAAACTGTTTTTT. Translating gives CASTLYEKLFF.

There are many counts of this clonotype. The chain links TRBV3-1 to TRBJ2-2; D is undetermined. Trimming cost V 1 base and J 7 bases, with 10 bases left between them. There are 14 residues in the CDR3. CDR1 LGHDT and CDR2 YNNKEL come from the germline V gene (reference sequence). The CDR3 nucleotides read TGTGCCAGCAGCCAAGGTGAATTCGGCGGGGAGCTGTTTTTT. Its protein product is CASSQGEFGGELFF.

V usage is TRBV5-8 and J usage is TRBJ2-7; 8 bases agree with TRBD1. V gave up 2 bases and J gave up 4 bases; unmatched junction bases: 11. Germline V lookup: CDR1 SGHTS, CDR2 YDEGEE. The CDR3 covers 16 residues. In DNA, the CDR3 is TGTGCCAGCAGCTTCAAGGCAGGGGGCGCAGGATACGAGCAGTACTTC. Translating gives CASSFKAGGAGYEQYF.

The chain combines TRBV6-1 with TRBJ2-7; D may match TRBD1 or TRBD2 (6 bases each). Germline assignment: CDR1 MNHNS and CDR2 SASEGT. The CDR3 extends over 15 amino acids. Trimming took 4 bases from V and 1 from J, leaving 14 bases between them. This CDR3 is CASSGGAGGSYEQYF. The CDR3 nucleotides are TGTGCCAGCAGTGGGGGGGCTGGGGGGTCCTACGAGCAGTACTTC.